Presented here are 20 T cell receptor beta chains from one specimen sequenced in a study of blood T cell repertoires in COVID-19. Sequenced by immunoSEQ multiplex PCR; TCRdb stores in-frame clones only, minus some. Among under 45,000 clones listed, about 87% were seen once. Sequencing was done on a sample of peripheral blood. Every receptor here comes from a human donor in a cohort sampled during active COVID-19.

The chain couples TRBV6-5 to TRBJ2-7; 7 nucleotides align to TRBD2. The ends lost 8 bases at V and 7 bases at J; junction bases unmatched: 8. The CDR3 is 12 amino acids. Germline V gene sequence: CDR1 MNHEY, CDR2 SVGAGI. The CDR3 reads CASRGDLREQYF. In DNA form, the CDR3 reads TGTGCCAGCCGGGGGGACTTGAGGGAGCAGTACTTC.

The chain uses TRBV19 and TRBJ2-3; TRBD1 matches 7 bases. Losses at the gene ends were 6 bases for V and 6 bases for J; bases not matched to a gene: 3. Germline loops: CDR1 LNHDA, CDR2 SQIVND (reference sequence). This CDR3 is 12 amino acids long. The CDR3 DNA reads TGTGCCAGTAGACCGGACAGGGATACGCAGTATTTT. Encoded protein: CASRPDRDTQYF. Supplemented by reference TRBV19 and TRBJ2-3, the full variable domain reads DGGITQSPKYLFRKEGQNVTLSCEQNLNHDAMYWYRQDPGQGLRLIYYSQIVNDFQKGDIAEGYSVSREKKESFPLTVTSAQKNPTAFYLCASRPDRDTQYFGPGTRLTVL.

The CDR3: CASSWGQADEKLFF. The CDR3 DNA is TGTGCCAGCAGCTGGGGACAGGCCGATGAAAAACTGTTTTTT. This chain connects TRBV6-2 or TRBV6-3 to TRBJ1-4; 8 bases match TRBD1. The germline CDR1 and CDR2 sequences are MNHEY and SVGEGT. There are 14 residues in the CDR3. V was clipped by 6 bases and J by 6 bases; unmatched bases: 6.

The chain is built from TRBV24-1 and TRBJ2-3; 7 positions agree with TRBD2. Germline V CDR1 and CDR2: KGHDR, SFDVKD. The CDR3 contains 16 residues. Unmatched junction bases numbered 13, after V lost 5 bases and J lost 6 bases. This CDR3 is CATSGGSLAVVDTQYF. DNA of the CDR3: TGTGCCACCAGTGGGGGGTCCCTAGCGGTGGTCGATACGCAGTATTTT.

Note on this clone: Compared with germline, one end of the junction differs, possibly owing to a read error. In DNA form, the CDR3 reads TGTGCTAGCAGTATAAGGACAGACAGGTTGTCCACCGGGGAGCTGTTTTTT. Translating it yields CASSIRTDRLSTGELFF. The chain joins TRBV7-7 to TRBJ2-2, with D possibly matching TRBD1 (6 bases). The CDR3 spans 17 residues. CDR1 and CDR2 from the germline V gene are SSHAT and FNYEAQ (reference sequence).

V and J are TRBV9 and TRBJ2-3, with 8 bases that match TRBD1. The CDR3 consists of 16 residues. Germline loops: CDR1 SGDLS, CDR2 YYNGEE. Trimming cost V 0 bases and J 5 bases; bases outside gene matches: 8. The DNA of the CDR3 is TGTGCCAGCAGCGTAGAAGGGGCACAGGGGGGAGATACGCAGTATTTT. Its translation: CASSVEGAQGGDTQYF.

The rearrangement joins TRBV10-3 to TRBJ1-1, with 8 bases that match TRBD1. This CDR3 comprises 14 residues. The J segment lost 1 base and the V segment lost 8 bases, leaving 6 bases of the junction unmatched. From germline, CDR1 is ENHRY and CDR2 SYGVKD. The CDR3 sequence is CAIQVGQGNTEAFF. The CDR3 nucleotides are TGTGCCATCCAGGTCGGACAGGGGAACACTGAAGCTTTCTTT.

This clone was observed once. The chain carries TRBV30 and TRBJ2-6; D may be TRBD1 (5 bases). V was clipped by 4 bases and J by 4 bases, with 11 bases between them. This CDR3 comprises 14 residues. Germline CDR1 and CDR2: GTSNPN and SVGIG (reference sequence). The CDR3 DNA sequence: TGTGCCTGGACTAGGGGTGCCGGGGCCAACGTCCTGACTTTC. It is translated as CAWTRGAGANVLTF. The entire variable domain, with the rest obtained from reference TRBV30 and TRBJ2-6, is as follows: SQTIHQWPATLVQPVGSPLSLECTVEGTSNPNLYWYRQAAGRGLQLLFYSVGIGQISSEVPQNLSASRPQDRQFILSSKKLLLSDSGFYLCAWTRGAGANVLTFGAGSRLTVL.

The rearrangement links TRBV5-1 to TRBJ2-5, with 7 positions matching TRBD1. V trimming: 0 bases; J trimming: 2 bases; junction bases outside the gene matches: 4. Germline V CDR1 and CDR2: SGHRS, YFSETQ. The CDR3 has 15 residues. This chain's CDR3 is CASSLAGQLQETQYF. CDR3 nucleotides: TGCGCCAGCAGCTTGGCGGGACAGTTACAAGAGACCCAGTACTTC. Full variable domain (missing parts from reference TRBV5-1 and TRBJ2-5): KAGVTQTPRYLIKTRGQQVTLSCSPISGHRSVSWYQQTPGQGLQFLFEYFSETQRNKGNFPGRFSGRQFSNSRSEMNVSTLELGDSALYLCASSLAGQLQETQYFGPGTRLLVL.

The V call is TRBV5-4, the J call TRBJ1-6, with TRBD1 matching over 9 bases. The CDR3 sequence is 16 residues long. The V segment lost 4 bases and the J segment 5 bases; nucleotides outside the gene matches: 7. CDR1 and CDR2 (germline): SGHNT, YYREEE (reference sequence). The CDR3 DNA is TGTGCCAGCAGCCTAATATGGGACAGGGATAATTCACCCCTCCACTTT. Protein sequence: CASSLIWDRDNSPLHF.

The V gene is TRBV9, the J gene TRBJ2-1; 7 bases are shared with TRBD2. The V segment lost 3 bases and the J segment 7 bases; nucleotides outside the gene matches: 22. Germline V gene data show CDR1 as SGDLS and CDR2 as YYNGEE. CDR3 length: 19 amino acids. Here the CDR3 reads CASSAHPGGSSVGGNEQFF. CDR3 sequence (DNA): TGTGCCAGCAGCGCCCACCCCGGGGGTAGCTCGGTCGGGGGGAATGAGCAGTTCTTC.

The gene calls are TRBV5-1 and TRBJ2-7, with D possibly being TRBD2 (5 bases). Germline loops: CDR1 SGHRS, CDR2 YFSETQ. The CDR3 consists of 13 residues. Deletions cut 1 base from V and 3 bases from J, with 8 bases between. The CDR3 nucleotides read TGCGCCAGCAGCTTGAAACGGGACTACGAGCAGTACTTC. Translation gives CASSLKRDYEQYF.

The gene calls are TRBV21-1 and TRBJ2-3; the table's D call, TRBD1, has no DNA check behind it. TRBV21-1 is a documented pseudogene. There are 15 residues in the CDR3. The CDR3 sequence: CASSKNVQGRDTQYF. CDR3 bases: TGTGCCAGCAGCAAAAATGTACAGGGGAGAGATACGCAGTATTTT.

V and J are TRBV27 and TRBJ1-4; unclear D gene. Trimming removed 5 bases at V and 5 bases at J, with 9 bases between. Germline CDR1 MNHEY, CDR2 SMNVEV (reference sequence). The CDR3 is made up of 13 amino acids. The CDR3 bases are TGTGCCAGCAGTAACTTCCTAAATGAAAAACTGTTTTTT. Protein sequence: CASSNFLNEKLFF.

This chain joins TRBV6-2 or TRBV6-3 and TRBJ2-1, with TRBD2 matching 10 bases. The CDR3 sequence is 17 residues long. J was trimmed by 4 bases and V by 6 bases; bases with no gene match: 12. The germline gives CDR1 MNHEY, CDR2 SVGEGT. CDR3 sequence: CASSPGRLAGVYNEQFF. The DNA for the CDR3 is TGTGCCAGCAGCCCCGGTCGGCTAGCGGGGGTTTACAATGAGCAGTTCTTC.

This clone has only one observation. The chain is built from TRBV28 and TRBJ2-5, with D hard to call. Trimming shortened V by 5 bases and J by 4 bases, and 14 bases separated the two germline ends. Germline assignment: CDR1 MDHEN and CDR2 SYDVKM. The CDR3 is 14 residues long. The CDR3 loop is CASSVDGARETQYF. The CDR3, as DNA: TGTGCCAGCAGTGTAGACGGAGCCCGAGAGACCCAGTACTTC.

This rearrangement joins TRBV4-1 to TRBJ1-2; D unclear. The ends were cut back, 0 bases at V and 7 bases at J, with 9 bases in the middle. Germline V gives CDR1 MGHRA, CDR2 YSYEKL. The length of the CDR3 is 13 residues. CDR3 sequence (DNA): TGCGCCAGCAGCCAAGACCCCCGGGGTGGCTACACCTTC. This translates into CASSQDPRGGYTF.

V and J are TRBV29-1 and TRBJ2-3, with 7 bases lining up with TRBD2. CDR1 and CDR2 (germline): SQVTM, ANQGSEA. The J segment lost 2 bases and the V segment lost 4 bases, leaving 6 bases of the junction unmatched. The CDR3 contains 14 residues. The CDR3 protein is CSVVRAGVTDTQYF. The CDR3 nucleotides read TGCAGCGTTGTCCGTGCGGGGGTCACAGATACGCAGTATTTT.

The chain links TRBV18 to TRBJ2-1; TRBD2 agrees at 9 bases. J was trimmed by 2 bases and V by 3 bases; bases with no gene match: 8. Germline V gene data show CDR1 as KGHSH and CDR2 as LQKENI. The CDR3 has 17 amino acids. The CDR3 DNA reads TGTGCCAGCTCACCGGCCTCAAGCGGGGGGCCCTACAATGAGCAGTTCTTC. Translation: CASSPASSGGPYNEQFF.

J is TRBJ2-7 and V is TRBV27; 10 bases match TRBD2. There are 14 residues in the CDR3. V gave up 4 bases and J gave up 2 bases; unmatched junction bases: 2. The germline V gene has CDR1 MNHEY and CDR2 SMNVEV (reference sequence). The CDR3 DNA follows: TGTGCCAGCAGTTGGACTAGCGGTCCCTACGAGCAGTACTTC. The encoded protein is CASSWTSGPYEQYF.